The 22 T cell receptor beta chains listed next were all sequenced from one sample in a study of STAT5B mutations in CD4+ large granular lymphocyte leukemia (dated by TCRdb to between 2021 and 2024). Library preparation was by the immunoSEQ multiplex PCR assay. Entries here come from immuneACCESS through TCRdb and include only in-frame sequences with V and J called. Some clones fail to appear in such tables; in the studies checked, an unresolved V gene covers under half of the shortfall, and the cause of the remainder is unknown. A total of tens of thousands of clones appear in this sample, about four fifths of them only once. The top ten hold more than 0.25% of the sample. The source material was CD4+ T cells from blood buffy coats. The receptor set was obtained from a human donor in good health.

The chain links TRBV9 to TRBJ1-1; unclear D gene. CDR1 is SGDLS and CDR2 is YYNGEE in the germline V gene. The CDR3 extends over 15 amino acids. The germline V and J ends were trimmed by 3 bases and 1 base, with 13 bases remaining between them. As DNA, the CDR3 is TGTGCCAGCAGCGCATCGCCCAGCACGAACACTGAAGCTTTCTTT. This translates into CASSASPSTNTEAFF. Looking up the rest from reference TRBV9 and TRBJ1-1 gives the full variable domain: DSGVTQTPKHLITATGQRVTLRCSPRSGDLSVYWYQQSLDQGLQFLIQYYNGEERAKGNILERFSAQQFPDLHSELNLSSLELGDSALYFCASSASPSTNTEAFFGQGTRLTVV.

The chain carries TRBV11-2 and TRBJ2-3, with TRBD2 identical over 8 bases. The length of the CDR3 is 16 residues. Germline loops: CDR1 SGHAT, CDR2 FQNNGV. The V segment lost 4 bases and the J segment 1 base; nucleotides outside the gene matches: 7. The CDR3 DNA is TGTGCCAGCAGCTCCTTAGCGGGACCCCGCACAGATACGCAGTATTTT. It encodes CASSSLAGPRTDTQYF. Supplemented by reference TRBV11-2 and TRBJ2-3, the full variable domain reads EAGVAQSPRYKIIEKRQSVAFWCNPISGHATLYWYQQILGQGPKLLIQFQNNGVVDDSQLPKDRFSAERLKGVDSTLKIQPAKLEDSAVYLCASSSLAGPRTDTQYFGPGTRLTVL.

The chain couples TRBV7-9 to TRBJ2-2; 8 nucleotides align to TRBD2. The ends lost 6 bases at V and 3 bases at J; junction bases unmatched: 9. Germline V gene sequence: CDR1 SEHNR, CDR2 FQNEAQ (reference sequence). The CDR3 spans 16 residues. The CDR3 here is CASRRAALADTGELFF. The CDR3 bases are TGTGCCAGCAGACGCGCCGCACTAGCGGACACCGGGGAGCTGTTTTTT.

The chain couples TRBV11-3 to TRBJ2-1; 8 nucleotides match TRBD2. The CDR3 extends over 13 amino acids. Germline loops: CDR1 SGHNT, CDR2 YENEEA. After removal of 6 bases from V and 5 bases from J, the junction contained 3 bases not matched to a gene. For the CDR3, the DNA is TGTGCCAGCAGGCGTAGCGGGGACAATGAGCAGTTCTTC. This sequence encodes CASRRSGDNEQFF.

The chain joins TRBV28 to TRBJ2-1; 8 nucleotides match TRBD1. CDR1 and CDR2 from the germline V gene are MDHEN and SYDVKM. The V segment lost 6 bases and the J segment 3 bases; nucleotides outside the gene matches: 4. The CDR3 is 14 residues long. CDR3: CASRRTGFYNEQFF. In DNA form, the CDR3 reads TGTGCCAGCAGACGGACAGGGTTCTACAATGAGCAGTTCTTC. The full variable domain, completed using reference TRBV28 and TRBJ2-1, is DVKVTQSSRYLVKRTGEKVFLECVQDMDHENMFWYRQDPGLGLRLIYFSYDVKMKEKGDIPEGYSVSREKKERFSLILESASTNQTSMYLCASRRTGFYNEQFFGPGTRLTVL.

The rearrangement joins TRBV28 to TRBJ1-1; D unresolved. V was clipped by 3 bases and J by 7 bases, with 12 bases between them. Germline V gives CDR1 MDHEN, CDR2 SYDVKM. The CDR3 spans 13 residues. This CDR3 is CASSFPGGFEAFF. The CDR3 DNA reads as TGTGCCAGCAGTTTCCCCGGAGGTTTTGAAGCTTTCTTT.

As regards this clone: It is likely a read error, because the conserved phenylalanine at the end of the CDR3 is missing. The chain carries TRBV2 and TRBJ2-7, with TRBD2 matching over 7 bases. The CDR3 covers 15 residues. Germline V gene sequence: CDR1 SNHLY, CDR2 FYNNEI. The ends lost 5 bases at V and 9 bases at J; junction bases unmatched: 16. The CDR3 here is CASSSPRGRGFGQYL. The CDR3 DNA is TGTGCCAGCAGTTCTCCCCGCGGGAGAGGCTTCGGGCAGTACCTC.

V gene TRBV4-1 combines with J gene TRBJ1-2; unclear D gene. V lost 2 bases and J lost 4, with 17 bases in between. CDR1 and CDR2 from the germline V gene are MGHRA and YSYEKL. There are 16 residues in the CDR3. CDR3 residues: CASSQLLLGLIYGYTF. The CDR3 region has the DNA TGCGCCAGCAGCCAACTTCTTCTGGGCCTGATCTATGGCTACACCTTC.

The rearrangement uses TRBV5-1 and TRBJ2-1; 9 bases align to TRBD2. CDR3 length: 16 amino acids. CDR1 is SGHRS and CDR2 is YFSETQ in the germline V gene. Trimming removed 4 bases from V and 7 bases from J; junction bases left unmatched: 12. This CDR3 is CASSLSPRGGGNEQFF. The CDR3 DNA is TGCGCCAGCAGCCTATCCCCCCGCGGGGGGGGGAATGAGCAGTTCTTC.

The CDR3 sequence: CASSPLGGLAGGYEQYF. The CDR3 nucleotides read TGTGCCAGCAGCCCCCTCGGTGGCCTAGCGGGAGGATACGAGCAGTACTTC. The V gene is TRBV4-2, the J gene TRBJ2-7, with 11 bases identical to TRBD2. CDR3 size: 17 residues. Per the germline V gene, CDR1 is LGHNA and CDR2 is YNFKEQ. Trimming cost V 4 bases and J 4 bases; bases outside gene matches: 12.

This rearrangement joins TRBV6-4 to TRBJ1-6; D possibly corresponds to TRBD1 (6 bases). Trimming removed 6 bases at V and 4 bases at J, with 13 bases between. The CDR3 consists of 15 residues. Germline CDR1 MRHNA, CDR2 SNTAGT. CDR3 bases: TGTGCCAGCAGGGCCGCAGGGGCGTATAATTCACCCCTCCACTTT. Translation gives CASRAAGAYNSPLHF.

The V call is TRBV5-4, the J call TRBJ2-2; 9 bases are shared with TRBD1. The trim removed 4 bases at V and 6 bases at J, leaving 7 bases unmatched. The CDR3 sequence is 15 residues long. From germline, CDR1 is SGHNT and CDR2 YYREEE (reference sequence). The CDR3 sequence is CASSGRDREAGELFF. DNA of the CDR3: TGTGCCAGCAGCGGCCGGGACAGGGAGGCCGGGGAGCTGTTTTTT.

The chain joins TRBV19 to TRBJ1-5; a weak D match, TRBD1 (5 bases). Germline values: CDR1 LNHDA, CDR2 SQIVND (reference sequence). V was trimmed by 2 bases and J by 6 bases, leaving 14 bases between them. This CDR3 has 15 residues. CDR3 sequence reads: CASSITGRGVQPQHF. The CDR3 bases are TGTGCCAGTAGTATAACAGGTCGAGGGGTTCAGCCCCAGCATTTT.

The chain has TRBV11-2 and TRBJ2-1, with D possibly matching TRBD2 (6 bases). The V gene's germline CDR1 is SGHAT and CDR2 FQNNGV. This CDR3 is built from 15 residues. V dropped 5 bases and J dropped 6 bases, with 17 bases sitting between them. The CDR3 here is CASSAYGLFLNEQFF. CDR3 coding DNA: TGTGCCAGCAGCGCGTACGGACTATTTCTCAATGAGCAGTTCTTC.

The chain couples TRBV7-2 to TRBJ1-2; D is uncertain. This CDR3 region has 12 residues. Germline CDR1 reads SGHTA; CDR2 reads FQGNSA. Trimming left V 1 base short and J 6 bases short, with 6 bases between. Written as DNA, the CDR3 is TGTGCCAGCAGCTTAGTAGGGCATGGCTACACCTTC. Translation gives CASSLVGHGYTF.

This chain joins TRBV21-1 and TRBJ2-3; the table's D gene call, TRBD1, was not cross checked with the DNA. TRBV21-1 is a known pseudogene. The CDR3 covers 12 residues. The CDR3 protein is CASSPGSHTQYF. DNA for the CDR3: TGTGCCAGCAGCCCAGGGTCCCATACGCAGTATTTT.

The chain joins TRBV9 to TRBJ1-1; maybe TRBD1 (5 bases). V shed 4 bases and J shed 4 bases, with 11 bases lying between them. Looked up from germline, CDR1 is SGDLS and CDR2 is YYNGEE. CDR3 length equals 13 residues. The CDR3 coding sequence is TGTGCCAGCAGCCTCCTCGGGACCACTGAAGCTTTCTTT. Amino acid sequence: CASSLLGTTEAFF. The full variable domain, rest sourced from reference TRBV9 and TRBJ1-1, is DSGVTQTPKHLITATGQRVTLRCSPRSGDLSVYWYQQSLDQGLQFLIQYYNGEERAKGNILERFSAQQFPDLHSELNLSSLELGDSALYFCASSLLGTTEAFFGQGTRLTVV.

The chain uses TRBV6-1 and TRBJ2-7; D is perhaps TRBD1 (6 bases). The CDR3 consists of 16 residues. The germline V gene has CDR1 MNHNS and CDR2 SASEGT. Trimming pared 1 base from V and 0 bases from J, leaving 13 bases between. The CDR3 region is CASSEDPGANSYEQYV. Written as DNA, the CDR3 is TGTGCCAGCAGTGAAGATCCAGGGGCCAACTCCTACGAGCAGTACGTC.

This clone was observed a handful of times. CDR3 coding DNA: TGTGCCAGTAGGAGGCAGAGGGATTCACCCCTCCACTTT. Translating gives CASRRQRDSPLHF. The rearrangement links TRBV19 to TRBJ1-6; D remains unclear. Germline V CDR1 and CDR2: LNHDA, SQIVND (reference sequence). V was pared by 6 bases and J by 8 bases, with 11 bases between. This CDR3 comprises 13 residues. The whole variable domain, filled in from reference TRBV19 and TRBJ1-6, reads DGGITQSPKYLFRKEGQNVTLSCEQNLNHDAMYWYRQDPGQGLRLIYYSQIVNDFQKGDIAEGYSVSREKKESFPLTVTSAQKNPTAFYLCASRRQRDSPLHFGNGTRLTVT.

V is TRBV5-8 and J is TRBJ2-1; 7 bases line up with TRBD2. CDR1 is SGHTS, CDR2 YDEGEE, per germline. The V segment lost 2 bases and the J segment 2 bases; nucleotides outside the gene matches: 4. CDR3 length equals 15 residues. DNA for the CDR3: TGTGCCAGCAGCTTCGGGAGGACCGCCTACAATGAGCAGTTCTTC. It yields the protein CASSFGRTAYNEQFF.

The chain uses TRBV9 and TRBJ2-1; 11 positions match TRBD2. CDR1 is SGDLS, CDR2 YYNGEE, per germline. V trimming: 4 bases; J trimming: 9 bases; junction bases outside the gene matches: 15. This CDR3 contains 17 residues. The CDR3 protein is CASSPRDSGRALVEQFF. CDR3 DNA sequence: TGTGCCAGCAGCCCAAGAGATAGCGGGAGGGCCCTTGTTGAGCAGTTCTTC. Supplemented by reference TRBV9 and TRBJ2-1, the full variable domain reads DSGVTQTPKHLITATGQRVTLRCSPRSGDLSVYWYQQSLDQGLQFLIQYYNGEERAKGNILERFSAQQFPDLHSELNLSSLELGDSALYFCASSPRDSGRALVEQFFGPGTRLTVL.

V usage is TRBV7-2 and J usage is TRBJ2-5; TRBD2 aligns across 8 bases. The CDR3 loop spans 17 amino acids. V lost 2 bases to trimming and J lost 4 bases; unmatched junction nucleotides: 12. Germline CDR1 reads SGHTA; CDR2 reads FQGNSA. This chain's CDR3 is CASSLSALAGGGETQYF. The CDR3, as DNA: TGTGCCAGCAGCTTATCTGCTTTGGCGGGAGGTGGAGAGACCCAGTACTTC.